This T cell receptor (beta chain) was observed in a study of blood T cell repertoires in COVID-19. Across the whole study: Samples of COVID-19 (acute and convalescent) were obtained from the United States, Italy and Spain. Sources were T cells, B-cell-depleted T cells, or PBMCs; the material itself was cDNA or gDNA.

Under the authors' procedure: For nucleated cells, counts were estimated from reference gene primer amplification. Generated by immunoSEQ multiplex PCR, the TCRdb table keeps only in-frame clones and is missing some. That table gives V, J and clone size, and the DNA gave D and trimming. The repertoire consists of 410,000 or so clones, with 80% to 90% occurring once and the leading ten covering roughly 1.4%. In germline, CDR1 is SQVTM, CDR2 ANQGSEA. V lost 7 bases to trimming and J lost 7 bases; unmatched junction nucleotides: 9. This CDR3 contains 12 residues. In this sample, this clone turned up once.

The sequencing input was peripheral blood. This chain links TRBV29-1 with TRBJ1-1, with TRBD1 matching 7 bases. The sequence was obtained from a woman younger than 45 with active or convalescent COVID-19. CDR3 residues: CSAEQGFDEAFF. In DNA form, the CDR3 reads TGCAGCGCAGAACAGGGGTTCGATGAAGCTTTCTTT.